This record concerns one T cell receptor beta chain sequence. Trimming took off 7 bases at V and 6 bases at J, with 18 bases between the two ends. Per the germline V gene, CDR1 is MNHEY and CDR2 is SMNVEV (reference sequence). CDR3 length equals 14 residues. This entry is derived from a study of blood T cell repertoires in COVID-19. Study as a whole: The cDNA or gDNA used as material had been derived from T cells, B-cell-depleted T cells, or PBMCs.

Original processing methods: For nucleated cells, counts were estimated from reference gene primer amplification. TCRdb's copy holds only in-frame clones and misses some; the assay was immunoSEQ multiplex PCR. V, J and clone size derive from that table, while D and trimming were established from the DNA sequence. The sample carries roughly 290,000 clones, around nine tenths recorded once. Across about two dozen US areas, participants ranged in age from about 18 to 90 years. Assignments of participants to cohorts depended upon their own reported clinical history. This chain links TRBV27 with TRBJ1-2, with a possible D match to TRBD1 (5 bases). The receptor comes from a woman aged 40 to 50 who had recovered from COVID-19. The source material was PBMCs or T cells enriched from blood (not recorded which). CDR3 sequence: CASKGPTPADGYTF. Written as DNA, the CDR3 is TGTGCCAGCAAGGGGCCCACTCCCGCAGATGGCTACACCTTC.